The 16 T cell receptor beta chains in this list originate from one sample, sequenced in a study of read filtering for tumor transcriptome and immune sequencing. From approximately 430 ng of RNA, a library with molecular barcoded alpha/delta and beta/gamma adaptors was made. TCRdb re-analysed the reads in MiXCR, keeping a single row per CDR3 protein. The data hold 43,000 or so distinct CDR3 sequences, with over 9.5% observed a single time. The sample taken for sequencing was a population of CD138-negative cells sorted from bone marrow. These receptors all come from a donor over 35 with multiple myeloma.

Many counts were recorded for this clonotype. J is TRBJ1-5 and V is TRBV2, with 11 bases matching TRBD1. The CDR3 is 14 residues long. With V trimmed by 5 bases and J by 7 bases, 4 bases remained unmatched. The germline gives CDR1 SNHLY, CDR2 FYNNEI. For the CDR3, the DNA is TGTGCCAGCAGTCCGGGACAGGGGGAGCAGCCCCAGCATTTT. Protein product: CASSPGQGEQPQHF.

Regarding this clonotype: One junction end disagrees with the germline gene, perhaps due to a read error. The J gene is TRBJ2-4, the V gene TRBV3-1; TRBD2 matches 7 bases. The CDR3 loop spans 19 amino acids. CDR1 is LGHDT, CDR2 YNNKEL, per germline (reference sequence). The CDR3 DNA is TGTGCCAGCAGCCAAGGTTTAGCGGGCACTAAACTAGCCGAAAACATTCAGTACTTC. It encodes CASSQGLAGTKLAENIQYF.

A note on this clonotype: At one end, the junction sequence differs from germline, possibly due to a read error. The genes are TRBV19 and TRBJ2-1, with D possibly TRBD2 on 6 matching bases. Germline CDR1 reads LNHDA; CDR2 reads SQIVND (reference sequence). This CDR3 contains 16 residues. CDR3 in amino acids: CASSIASVGANNGQFF. Written as DNA, the CDR3 is TGTGCCAGTAGTATAGCTAGCGTAGGGGCCAACAATGGGCAGTTCTTC.

This clonotype was seen ten or more times. The rearrangement uses TRBV7-2 and TRBJ1-4; D gene ambiguous. Germline loops: CDR1 SGHTA, CDR2 FQGNSA. There are 15 residues in the CDR3. Trimming removed 1 base from V and 5 bases from J, with 11 bases in between. For the CDR3, the DNA is TGTGCCAGCAGCTTAGAGTCTGCCTTCAATGAAAAACTGTTTTTT. Translating it yields CASSLESAFNEKLFF.

There are many counts of this clonotype. The junction differs from germline at one of its ends, possibly a read error. This sequence joins TRBV7-7 and TRBJ2-5; 8 positions agree with TRBD2. Germline V gene sequence: CDR1 SSHAT, CDR2 FNYEAQ (reference sequence). The CDR3 is 15 residues long. The CDR3 DNA reads TGTGCTAGCAGCTTAAGTTTCCTAGCGGGAGAGACCCAGTACTTC. It encodes CASSLSFLAGETQYF.

J is TRBJ2-7 and V is TRBV29-1; 9 nucleotides align to TRBD2. The ends lost 2 bases at V and 5 bases at J; junction bases unmatched: 10. CDR1 and CDR2 (germline): SQVTM, ANQGSEA. The CDR3 is made up of 15 amino acids. The CDR3 is CSVESSSGSRDEQYF. The CDR3 DNA is TGCAGCGTTGAAAGTAGTAGCGGGAGTCGCGACGAGCAGTACTTC.

This clonotype came up many times. V usage is TRBV20-1 and J usage is TRBJ2-1; the match to TRBD2 covers 14 bases. Germline CDR1 and CDR2: DFQATT and SNEGSKA (reference sequence). The V gene end was trimmed by 6 bases and the J gene end by 7 bases; junction bases not matched to a gene: 5. The CDR3 is made up of 14 amino acids. CDR3 bases: TGCAGTGCCCAAGGGACTAGCGGGAGTAATGAGCAGTTCTTC. This sequence encodes CSAQGTSGSNEQFF.

This clonotype was counted only a few times. A far larger clone is off by one base, so a read error is likely. The CDR3 region has the DNA TGTGCCAGCATCTCCGTGGGGAATGAGCAGTACTTC. It yields the protein CASISVGNEQYF. The rearrangement joins TRBV28 to TRBJ2-7, with no clear D. The germline CDR1 and CDR2 sequences are MDHEN and SYDVKM. V was clipped by 7 bases and J by 7 bases, with 14 bases between them. This CDR3 region has 12 residues.

The table lists this clonotype with many counts. CDR3 amino acids: CASSLGDGNYNEQFF. The DNA of the CDR3 is TGCGCCAGCAGCTTGGGGGACGGGAACTACAATGAGCAGTTCTTC. This chain connects TRBV5-1 to TRBJ2-1; either TRBD1 or TRBD2 may supply D (5 bases each). The V end was cut by 0 bases, the J end by 3 bases, with 10 bases between. The CDR3 is 15 amino acids. Per the germline V gene, CDR1 is SGHRS and CDR2 is YFSETQ.

This clonotype was seen at least ten times. Likely a read error: the CDR3 ends without its conserved phenylalanine or tryptophan. The gene calls are TRBV19 and TRBJ2-1, with 7 nucleotides matching TRBD2. CDR1 LNHDA and CDR2 SQIVND come from the germline V gene (reference sequence). J lost 0 bases, V lost 1 base, and 12 bases had no gene match. The CDR3 runs 19 residues. The CDR3: CASSIARASGPTSYNEQFS. The CDR3 nucleotides are TGTGCCAGTAGTATAGCCCGGGCTAGCGGCCCGACCTCCTACAATGAGCAGTTCTCC.

Remarks on this clonotype: A junction boundary mismatches the germline segment, possibly from a read error. The genes are TRBV11-2 and TRBJ2-5; 8 bases are shared with TRBD2. Looked up from germline, CDR1 is SGHAT and CDR2 is FQNNGV. The CDR3 sequence is 18 residues long. CDR3 bases: TGTGCCAGCAGCCCATCGTTCGGACTAGCCAGATTTAAAGAGACCCAGCACTTC. This gives the protein CASSPSFGLARFKETQHF.

This clonotype came up many times. The chain carries TRBV19 and TRBJ1-1, with 9 positions matching TRBD1. V shed 6 bases and J 4 bases; nucleotides not matched to a gene: 6. This CDR3 spans 14 amino acids. From germline, CDR1 is LNHDA and CDR2 SQIVND (reference sequence). The CDR3 DNA reads as TGTGCCAGTAGGGGACAGGGCGGGAGCACTGAAGCTTTCTTT. Translating gives CASRGQGGSTEAFF.

This clonotype was observed at least ten times. The chain couples TRBV27 to TRBJ2-7, with 7 bases lining up with TRBD1. Germline trimming cut 4 bases from V and 5 bases from J; bases unmatched to any gene: 5. CDR1 is MNHEY and CDR2 is SMNVEV in the germline V gene (reference sequence). The CDR3 runs to 13 residues. CDR3: CASSSATGNEQYF. The DNA for the CDR3 is TGTGCCAGCAGTTCCGCGACAGGGAACGAGCAGTACTTC.

At least ten counts were recorded for this clonotype. The V gene is TRBV20-1, the J gene TRBJ2-3; 8 bases line up with TRBD2. CDR3 length: 15 residues. CDR1 and CDR2 from the germline V gene are DFQATT and SNEGSKA (reference sequence). The J segment lost 3 bases and the V segment lost 3 bases, leaving 8 bases of the junction unmatched. This CDR3 reads CSARPLAGMTDTQYF. CDR3 nucleotides: TGCAGTGCTAGGCCCTTAGCGGGAATGACAGATACGCAGTATTTT.

This clonotype was picked up many times. The chain links TRBV29-1 to TRBJ2-1, with D uncertain. Looked up from germline, CDR1 is SQVTM and CDR2 is ANQGSEA. This CDR3 has 12 residues. Trimming took off 1 base at V and 9 bases at J, with 10 bases between the two ends. The CDR3 region has the DNA TGCAGCGTTGAAGTAGCCCTAGTTGAGCAGTTCTTC. Its protein product is CSVEVALVEQFF.

This clonotype was found many times. The chain is built from TRBV11-3 and TRBJ2-6; D ambiguous. Germline CDR1 SGHNT, CDR2 YENEEA. This CDR3 is 15 amino acids long. Trimming removed 5 bases at V and 4 bases at J, with 12 bases between. CDR3 in DNA: TGTGCCAGCAGCCATCCACCCTCCGGGGCCAACGTCCTGACTTTC. Protein: CASSHPPSGANVLTF.